This T cell receptor beta chain was documented in a study of radiation and T cells in renal cell carcinoma. This clone was recorded once. Its antigen remains unknown. Regarding the study as a whole: Without pretreatment biopsies, baseline tumor clonotype presence was undetermined.

Measured with immunoSEQ multiplex PCR; TCRdb has only the in-frame clones, and not every one. The data show about 78,000 clones, about 88% seen once. V gave up 3 bases and J gave up 6 bases; unmatched junction bases: 11. This CDR3 spans 15 amino acids. From germline, CDR1 is SGHDT and CDR2 YYEEEE. Time point here: blood 4 weeks post-SBRT, at nephrectomy. Treatment described: 15 Gy SBRT to primary tumor, nephrectomy 4 weeks later. Blood was sampled at baseline, 2 weeks and 4 weeks after SBRT. J is TRBJ1-2 and V is TRBV5-6; 7 bases align to TRBD1. The clonotype originates from a woman aged 70-85 years with renal cell carcinoma. Sequenced material: blood, taken from a patient whose treatment included radiotherapy and nephrectomy. The CDR3: CASSSLGDRDDGYTF. Written as DNA, the CDR3 is TGTGCCAGCAGCTCTCTGGGAGACAGGGATGATGGCTACACCTTC.